What follows are 15 T cell receptor beta chains derived from one specimen sequenced in a study of OX40 agonist ivuxolimab in advanced cancers. Libraries were prepared by immunoSEQ multiplex PCR; TCRdb keeps only in-frame clonotypes and omits some of them. The data show some 64,000 clones, approximately 91% seen once. The specimen comprised CD4+ or CD8+ T cells sorted from blood, sampled in a trial of the OX40 agonist ivuxolimab. These receptors originate from an adult with an advanced solid tumor such as melanoma, head and neck, liver or kidney cancer.

The V and J genes are TRBV14 and TRBJ2-3; D ambiguous. CDR3 length equals 12 residues. V was cut by 7 bases and J by 1 base, with 6 bases left in between. Per germline, CDR1 SGHDN and CDR2 FVKESK. In DNA, the CDR3 is TGTGCCAGCACCCTCGGCACAGATACGCAGTATTTT. Translating it yields CASTLGTDTQYF.

The CDR3, as DNA: TGCAGTGCTAGATTGGTTTACGAGCAGTACTTC. Its protein is CSARLVYEQYF. The chain has TRBV20-1 and TRBJ2-7; no clear D. Germline-derived CDR1 and CDR2 are DFQATT and SNEGSKA (reference sequence). V shed 2 bases and J shed 4 bases, with 6 bases lying between them. This CDR3 has 11 residues.

The V gene is TRBV7-6, the J gene TRBJ2-7; 10 positions match TRBD2. This CDR3 contains 15 residues. J gave up 4 bases and V 3 bases, and 6 bases lay outside the gene matches. Germline values: CDR1 SGHVS, CDR2 FNYEAQ. CDR3 nucleotides: TGTGCCAGCAGCTTGGGGACTAGCGTACTATACGAGCAGTACTTC. The encoded protein is CASSLGTSVLYEQYF.

V gene TRBV10-1 combines with J gene TRBJ2-1; D remains unclear. This CDR3 spans 15 amino acids. The germline V gene has CDR1 WNHNN and CDR2 SYGVQD (reference sequence). V was cut by 4 bases and J by 4 bases, with 14 bases left in between. The CDR3 sequence is CASSVVAGVYNEQFF. The CDR3 DNA is TGCGCCAGCAGTGTAGTAGCTGGAGTATACAATGAGCAGTTCTTC.

V gene TRBV6-5 combines with J gene TRBJ1-4, with unresolved D. Germline V gives CDR1 MNHEY, CDR2 SVGAGI. V was clipped by 6 bases and J by 0 bases, with 11 bases between them. The CDR3 contains 15 residues. The CDR3 sequence is CASRQRLATNEKLFF. In nucleotides, the CDR3 is TGTGCCAGCAGGCAACGACTTGCAACTAATGAAAAACTGTTTTTT.

This chain joins TRBV14 and TRBJ2-7; D not certain. V was clipped by 1 base and J by 3 bases, with 4 bases between them. Germline V gene lookup returns CDR1 SGHDN and CDR2 FVKESK. CDR3 length equals 12 residues. The CDR3 protein is CASSQVGYEQYF. In nucleotides, the CDR3 is TGTGCCAGCAGCCAAGTAGGCTACGAGCAGTACTTC.

This clone was observed once. The chain couples TRBV2 to TRBJ2-2; D is possibly TRBD1 (5 bases). There are 16 residues in the CDR3. Trimming removed 3 bases at V and 1 base at J, with 12 bases between. Looked up from germline, CDR1 is SNHLY and CDR2 is FYNNEI. The CDR3 DNA follows: TGTGCCAGCAGTGATTGGGGCAGGCTGAACACCGGGGAGCTGTTTTTT. Protein product: CASSDWGRLNTGELFF.

The chain links TRBV28 to TRBJ1-3; TRBD1 aligns across 8 bases. The CDR3 consists of 14 residues. The V gene end was trimmed by 6 bases and the J gene end by 2 bases; junction bases not matched to a gene: 3. Germline V lookup: CDR1 MDHEN, CDR2 SYDVKM. The CDR3 is CASRQGGPGNTIYF. As DNA, the CDR3 is TGTGCCAGCAGACAGGGGGGGCCTGGAAACACCATATATTTT.

J is TRBJ2-5 and V is TRBV30; D tentatively fits TRBD1 or TRBD2 (5 bases each). V was trimmed by 0 bases and J by 4 bases, leaving 9 bases between them. The CDR3 is 13 residues long. From germline, CDR1 is GTSNPN and CDR2 SVGIG (reference sequence). The CDR3 region is CAWSVPGRETQYF. As DNA, the CDR3 is TGTGCCTGGAGTGTACCGGGGCGAGAGACCCAGTACTTC.

The V gene is TRBV5-1, the J gene TRBJ2-5; 9 positions match TRBD2. CDR3 size: 16 residues. J was trimmed by 5 bases and V by 0 bases; bases with no gene match: 8. CDR1 SGHRS and CDR2 YFSETQ come from the germline V gene. CDR3 loop: CASSLVFSGSGETQYF. In nucleotides, the CDR3 is TGCGCCAGCAGCTTGGTGTTTAGCGGGAGCGGGGAGACCCAGTACTTC.

The chain joins TRBV30 to TRBJ2-7; tentatively, D is TRBD1 or TRBD2 (5 bases each). Germline CDR1 GTSNPN, CDR2 SVGIG (reference sequence). The CDR3 length is 12 residues. Trimming removed 6 bases at V and 3 bases at J, with 12 bases between. The CDR3 protein is CACWGAGYEQYF. The CDR3 DNA reads as TGTGCCTGTTGGGGCGCGGGCTACGAGCAGTACTTC.

The chain is built from TRBV7-8 and TRBJ2-1; tentatively, D is TRBD2 (6 bases). The CDR3 covers 14 residues. Deletions cut 1 base from V and 10 bases from J, with 14 bases between. Germline lookup yields CDR1 SGHVS and CDR2 FQNEAQ. This chain's CDR3 is CASSLGRLGGEQFF. In DNA form, the CDR3 reads TGTGCCAGCAGCTTAGGTCGCCTAGGAGGGGAGCAGTTCTTC. The variable domain in full, completed from reference TRBV7-8 and TRBJ2-1, reads GAGVSQSPRYKVAKRGQDVALRCDPISGHVSLFWYQQALGQGPEFLTYFQNEAQLDKSGLPSDRFFAERPEGSVSTLKIQRTQQEDSAVYLCASSLGRLGGEQFFGPGTRLTVL.

This chain uses TRBV7-2 with TRBJ1-4; maybe TRBD1 (6 bases). V gave up 1 base and J gave up 6 bases, with 18 bases separating them. CDR1 is SGHTA, CDR2 FQGNSA, per germline. The CDR3 consists of 17 residues. CDR3: CASSLGPGEAVHEKLFF. CDR3 bases: TGTGCCAGCAGCTTAGGGCCAGGGGAGGCGGTTCATGAAAAACTGTTTTTT.

The V and J genes are TRBV11-2 and TRBJ2-5; D perhaps matches TRBD1 (5 bases). The V end lost 2 bases, the J end lost 3 bases, and 10 bases lay between the germline ends. This CDR3 comprises 14 residues. Germline CDR1 is SGHAT and CDR2 is FQNNGV. CDR3 sequence reads: CASSLMDTKETQYF. The CDR3 nucleotides read TGTGCCAGCAGCTTAATGGACACAAAAGAGACCCAGTACTTC.

V and J are TRBV28 and TRBJ2-7, with 8 bases fitting TRBD2. Germline-derived CDR1 and CDR2 are MDHEN and SYDVKM. This CDR3 region has 16 residues. The V gene end was trimmed by 8 bases and the J gene end by 4 bases; junction bases not matched to a gene: 16. For the CDR3, the DNA is TGTGCCAGCCGCCGGGGGGGAGGGCCTGATAGGTACGAGCAGTACTTC. Residues: CASRRGGGPDRYEQYF. Full variable domain (outside the CDR3, taken from reference TRBV28 and TRBJ2-7): DVKVTQSSRYLVKRTGEKVFLECVQDMDHENMFWYRQDPGLGLRLIYFSYDVKMKEKGDIPEGYSVSREKKERFSLILESASTNQTSMYLCASRRGGGPDRYEQYFGPGTRLTVT.